The rows below give T cell receptor beta chains drawn from one sample of a study of T cell responses to AZD1222 COVID-19 vaccine. Assay used: immunoSEQ multiplex PCR; TCRdb lists only in-frame clones, some missing. The table shows roughly 87,000 clones, with around nine tenths occurring only once. The sequencing used peripheral blood, collected 28 days after the second AZD1222 dose. The receptors come from an adult who received the AZD1222 COVID-19 vaccine. The CDR3 runs from the conserved cysteine through the conserved F or W. Each record gives: V gene, clone size, J gene, CDR3 length, D gene, CDR3 DNA, CDR3 protein. D genes are given only for firm matches. The listing skips clone size in some rows; elsewhere it reads once, few, many or a size class.

>TRBV14|few|TRBJ1-1|14|TRBD1
TGTGCCAGCAGCCGTAGACAGGGTTGGGCTGAAGCTTTCTTT
CASSRRQGWAEAFF
>TRBV25-1|.|TRBJ2-1|14|TRBD2
TGTGCCAGTAGCCGACCCGCGGGAGACAATGAGCAGTTCTTC
CASSRPAGDNEQFF
>TRBV3-1/TRBV3-2|.|TRBJ2-7|15|.
TGTGCCAGCAGCCAAGCCACCGGACTCGACTACGAGCAGTACTTC
CASSQATGLDYEQYF
>TRBV21-1|few|TRBJ1-5|17|.
TGTGCCAGCAGCAAAGACCCCGGGACAGGGTCTAATCAGCCCCAGCATTTT
CASSKDPGTGSNQPQHF
>TRBV7-9|.|TRBJ2-3|15|TRBD2
TGTGCCAGCAGCTCGACTAGCGGGAGCTCGAATACGCAGTATTTT
CASSSTSGSSNTQYF
>TRBV4-3|.|TRBJ1-3|15|.
TGCGCCAGCAGCCAAGATAAAGCCTCTGGAAACACCATATATTTT
CASSQDKASGNTIYF
>TRBV6-2/TRBV6-3|.|TRBJ2-5|15|TRBD2
TGTGCCAGCAGCCCCCGCGGGAGGCCGGAAGAGACCCAGTACTTC
CASSPRGRPEETQYF
>TRBV20-1|.|TRBJ2-7|11|TRBD1
TGCAGTGCGGGACAGAACTACGAGCAGTACTTC
CSAGQNYEQYF
>TRBV7-9|.|TRBJ1-1|12|.
TGTGCCAGCAGCTCGACCTCTTCTGAAGCTTTCTTT
CASSSTSSEAFF
>TRBV28|once|TRBJ1-6|15|.
TGTGCCAGCCTGCCACAGGGACAAATTAATTCACCCCTCCACTTT
CASLPQGQINSPLHF
>TRBV19|.|TRBJ1-5|12|.
TGTGCCAGTAGTATGAGTTATCAGCCCCAGCATTTT
CASSMSYQPQHF
>TRBV7-3|.|TRBJ2-1|16|TRBD2
TGTGCCAGCAGCTTAGGGGGAGGGCAGGCCTACAATGAGCAGTTCTTC
CASSLGGGQAYNEQFF
>TRBV2|.|TRBJ1-5|14|.
TGTGCCAGCAGTGTTGAGGGGTCGGGTCAGCCCCAGCATTTT
CASSVEGSGQPQHF
>TRBV14|.|TRBJ1-1|19|.
TGTGCCAGCAGCCAAGGCCCCGGACAGCTAACCCGGGCGAACACTGAAGCTTTCTTT
CASSQGPGQLTRANTEAFF
>TRBV18|.|TRBJ2-6|19|TRBD1
TGTGCCAGCTCACCCTCCGTCCCGGGACAGTCCTCTGGGGCCAACGTCCTGACTTTC
CASSPSVPGQSSGANVLTF
>TRBV7-2|once|TRBJ2-5|16|TRBD2
TGTGCCAGCAGCTTAGCGGTAACTAGCGGGAGGGAGACCCAGTACTTC
CASSLAVTSGRETQYF
>TRBV19|.|TRBJ1-6|14|.
TGTGCCAGTAGTATCGCACAAGTAAATTCACCCCTCCACTTT
CASSIAQVNSPLHF
>TRBV11-3|.|TRBJ1-6|15|.
TGTGCCAGCAGCTTAGATAGACAGAATAATTCACCCCTCCACTTT
CASSLDRQNNSPLHF
>TRBV6-2/TRBV6-3|.|TRBJ1-6|15|.
TGTGCCAGCAGTCCAATCAGGGCGGATAATTCACCCCTCCACTTT
CASSPIRADNSPLHF
>TRBV13|once|TRBJ2-1|13|.
TGTGCCAGCAGCTTGGGGGCCTACAATGAGCAGTTCTTC
CASSLGAYNEQFF